Below are 15 T cell receptor beta chains sequenced from a single sample in a study of blood T cell repertoires in COVID-19. Clones were sequenced by immunoSEQ multiplex PCR, and TCRdb holds only the in-frame ones, with some missing. The table shows 200,000 to 300,000 clones, with 85% occurring only once. Sequenced input: peripheral blood. Receptors originate from a man aged 45 to 65 with COVID-19, enrolled during active disease.

The sample holds a few counts of this clone. The rearrangement links TRBV7-6 to TRBJ2-7; D possibly corresponds to TRBD1 (6 bases). V was trimmed by 5 bases and J by 4 bases, leaving 12 bases between them. The CDR3 is made up of 13 amino acids. Looked up from germline, CDR1 is SGHVS and CDR2 is FNYEAQ. The CDR3 nucleotides are TGTGCCAGCAGCCACGGTCAGGGGTACGAGCAGTACTTC. This gives the protein CASSHGQGYEQYF.

The gene calls are TRBV5-1 and TRBJ2-7; 7 nucleotides agree with TRBD1. The length of the CDR3 is 15 residues. From germline, CDR1 is SGHRS and CDR2 YFSETQ. V trimming: 0 bases; J trimming: 0 bases; junction bases outside the gene matches: 3. Written as DNA, the CDR3 is TGCGCCAGCAGCTTGGGTGCAGGGGGCTCCTACGAGCAGTACTTC. Translation gives CASSLGAGGSYEQYF. The complete variable domain, with remaining parts taken from reference TRBV5-1 and TRBJ2-7, reads KAGVTQTPRYLIKTRGQQVTLSCSPISGHRSVSWYQQTPGQGLQFLFEYFSETQRNKGNFPGRFSGRQFSNSRSEMNVSTLELGDSALYLCASSLGAGGSYEQYFGPGTRLTVT.

In this sample, this clone turned up a few times. V is TRBV30 and J is TRBJ1-5; 10 nucleotides agree with TRBD1. Trimming cost V 5 bases and J 8 bases; bases outside gene matches: 6. This CDR3 comprises 13 residues. Germline assignment: CDR1 GTSNPN and CDR2 SVGIG (reference sequence). DNA of the CDR3: TGTGCCTGGGGGGGGACAGGGGAAGAGCCCCAGCATTTT. Protein product: CAWGGTGEEPQHF.

The V and J genes are TRBV9 and TRBJ1-2, with D maybe TRBD1 (6 bases). V lost 5 bases and J lost 1, with 12 bases in between. CDR1 SGDLS and CDR2 YYNGEE come from the germline V gene. CDR3 length: 14 amino acids. The CDR3 coding sequence is TGTGCCAGCAGTGAGGACAGATTTAACTATGGCTACACCTTC. It translates to CASSEDRFNYGYTF.

This clone turned up a few times. This chain uses TRBV7-2 with TRBJ2-7; TRBD1 might be the D (6 bases). Germline assignment: CDR1 SGHTA and CDR2 FQGNSA. The germline V and J ends were trimmed by 5 bases and 4 bases, with 12 bases remaining between them. This CDR3 is 13 amino acids long. CDR3 DNA: TGTGCCAGCAGCAGGACAGTCGGATACGAGCAGTACTTC. Protein sequence: CASSRTVGYEQYF.

The CDR3 coding sequence is TGCGCCAGCAGCTTGGCGAGGACTGGGGCTGAAGCTTTCTTT. Protein product: CASSLARTGAEAFF. This rearrangement joins TRBV5-1 to TRBJ1-1, with D unclear. Germline V CDR1 and CDR2: SGHRS, YFSETQ. Trimming pared 0 bases from V and 6 bases from J, leaving 12 bases between. CDR3 length equals 14 residues.

In nucleotides, the CDR3 is TGTGCCAGCAGCACCGGGACTAGCGGGGGGAATGAGCAGTTCTTC. This encodes CASSTGTSGGNEQFF. The V gene is TRBV11-3, the J gene TRBJ2-1; 15 bases fit TRBD2. This CDR3 contains 15 residues. Germline V gene sequence: CDR1 SGHNT, CDR2 YENEEA. Losses at the gene ends were 5 bases for V and 7 bases for J; bases not matched to a gene: 3.

The chain is built from TRBV5-1 and TRBJ2-3; no clear D gene. The V end was cut by 5 bases, the J end by 2 bases, with 12 bases between. Germline V gene sequence: CDR1 SGHRS, CDR2 YFSETQ. This CDR3 is 14 amino acids long. For the CDR3, the DNA is TGCGCCAGCAGGGCACCCGACTTCACAGATACGCAGTATTTT. Its translation: CASRAPDFTDTQYF.

The gene calls are TRBV7-9 and TRBJ1-6, with D possibly matching TRBD1 (5 bases). Trimming cost V 1 base and J 9 bases, with 10 bases left between them. The CDR3 is 14 residues long. In germline, CDR1 is SEHNR, CDR2 FQNEAQ (reference sequence). The DNA for the CDR3 is TGTGCCAGCAGCTTAGAAGGGGCCGCTTCACCCCTCCACTTT. As protein: CASSLEGAASPLHF.

This clone showed up just a few times. The rearrangement joins TRBV5-1 to TRBJ1-6, with unresolved D. V was trimmed by 0 bases and J by 5 bases, leaving 3 bases between them. CDR1 is SGHRS, CDR2 YFSETQ, per germline. CDR3 size: 13 residues. CDR3 protein: CASSLADNSPLHF. CDR3 bases: TGCGCCAGCAGCTTGGCAGATAATTCACCCCTCCACTTT. The full variable domain, in which reference TRBV5-1 and TRBJ1-6 provide the parts outside the CDR3, is KAGVTQTPRYLIKTRGQQVTLSCSPISGHRSVSWYQQTPGQGLQFLFEYFSETQRNKGNFPGRFSGRQFSNSRSEMNVSTLELGDSALYLCASSLADNSPLHFGNGTRLTVT.

The sample holds one count of this clone. This chain joins TRBV7-3 and TRBJ2-5; TRBD2 matches 14 bases. The CDR3 is 15 residues long. Trimming removed 4 bases from V and 5 bases from J; junction bases left unmatched: 3. Germline V lookup: CDR1 SGHTA, CDR2 FQGTGA. CDR3 region: CASSSGTSGGETQYF. The CDR3 DNA reads TGTGCCAGCAGCTCCGGGACTAGCGGGGGTGAGACCCAGTACTTC.

The genes are TRBV16 and TRBJ1-6; D is perhaps TRBD1 (6 bases). Germline CDR1 is KGHSY and CDR2 is FQNENV. V was clipped by 3 bases and J by 0 bases, with 9 bases between them. The CDR3 has 16 amino acids. The CDR3: CASSQSQGSYNSPLHF. CDR3 nucleotides: TGTGCCAGCAGCCAGTCACAGGGCTCCTATAATTCACCCCTCCACTTT.

This clone was found once. This rearrangement joins TRBV6-5 to TRBJ2-7; no firm D call. The length of the CDR3 is 12 residues. V lost 5 bases to trimming and J lost 0 bases, with 5 bases between them. CDR1 and CDR2 (germline): MNHEY, SVGAGI. CDR3 coding DNA: TGTGCCAGCAGTACAATCTCCTACGAGCAGTACTTC. Its protein is CASSTISYEQYF.

The chain has TRBV5-6 and TRBJ2-7; tentative D call: TRBD1 (5 bases). V was trimmed by 2 bases and J by 1 base, leaving 16 bases between them. Germline lookup yields CDR1 SGHDT and CDR2 YYEEEE. This CDR3 has 16 residues. The CDR3 loop is CASSLKIRVTSYEQYF. CDR3 coding DNA: TGTGCCAGCAGCTTAAAAATCAGGGTAACATCCTACGAGCAGTACTTC.

The rearrangement joins TRBV7-3 to TRBJ2-3; D is possibly TRBD2 (6 bases). Germline V gene lookup returns CDR1 SGHTA and CDR2 FQGTGA. The V end lost 2 bases, the J end lost 1 base, and 10 bases lay between the germline ends. The CDR3 is made up of 15 amino acids. CDR3 sequence: CASSLGGSRTDTQYF. CDR3 coding DNA: TGTGCCAGCAGCTTAGGGGGGTCCCGCACAGATACGCAGTATTTT.